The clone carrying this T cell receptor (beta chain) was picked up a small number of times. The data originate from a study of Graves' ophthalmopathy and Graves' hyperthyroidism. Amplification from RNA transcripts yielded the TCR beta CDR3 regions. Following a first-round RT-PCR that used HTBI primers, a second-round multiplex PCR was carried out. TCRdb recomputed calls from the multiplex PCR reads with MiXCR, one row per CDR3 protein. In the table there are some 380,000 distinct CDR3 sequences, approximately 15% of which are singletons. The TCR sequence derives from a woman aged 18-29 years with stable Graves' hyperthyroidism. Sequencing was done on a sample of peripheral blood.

CDR3 protein: CASSLDFSGGLETQYF. CDR3 in DNA: TGTGCCAGCAGCTTAGATTTCAGCGGGGGGCTCGAGACCCAGTACTTC. The rearrangement links TRBV11-2 to TRBJ2-5; 9 nucleotides agree with TRBD2. The CDR3 runs to 16 residues. Germline V gene data show CDR1 as SGHAT and CDR2 as FQNNGV. Trimming removed 0 bases from V and 5 bases from J; junction bases left unmatched: 7.